The T cell receptor (beta chain) described here comes from a study of blood T cell repertoires in COVID-19. Turning to the study itself: COVID-19 samples from acute and convalescent phases originated in the United States, Italy and Spain.

Assignments of participants to cohorts depended upon their own reported clinical history. Cohort 3 donors were reported recovered after two negative PCRs, clearance, or symptom resolution. Using immunoSEQ multiplex PCR, the repertoire was profiled, and TCRdb retains in-frame clones only, with some absent. The sample has approximately 220,000 clones; 85% to 90% are singletons. The CDR3 is 13 residues long. Germline V CDR1 and CDR2: SQVTM, ANQGSEA. The V and J ends lost 7 bases and 5 bases, in that order; junction bases with no gene match: 7. This clonotype was obtained from a man in his thirties or forties who had recovered from COVID-19. The sample taken for sequencing was PBMCs or T cells enriched from blood (not recorded which). This rearrangement joins TRBV29-1 to TRBJ2-1; TRBD2 aligns across 8 bases. CDR3 sequence: CSGTSRPNNEQFF. The CDR3 region has the DNA TGCAGCGGGACTAGCCGGCCAAACAATGAGCAGTTCTTC.